The present entry profiles one T cell receptor (beta chain) with its context. Many counts were recorded for this clonotype. What this receptor recognizes is not known. No quality values exist for individual bases; no much larger clone is one base distant. This sample is drawn from a study of T cells in Graves' hyperthyroidism and ophthalmopathy (dated by TCRdb to 2018 to 2020). About the investigation overall: Peripheral blood samples were taken at initial diagnosis, before any treatment was given. To identify distinguishing TCR V-J signatures, a discovery cohort of 95 to 100 patients was used, comprising 43 with Graves' ophthalmopathy and 57 with stable Graves' hyperthyroidism. Whether ophthalmopathy could be predicted prospectively was tested in an independent validation cohort made up of 18 hyperthyroidism patients plus 17 patients who later progressed to ophthalmopathy. For training and testing, the 100 or so patients in the discovery cohort were randomly divided in a 7:3 ratio. In addition, the study compared T-cell repertoires in thyroid tissue and in blood from 6 or 7 Graves' hyperthyroidism patients. After blood sampling, hyperthyroidism patients were treated with methimazole at a starting dose of 30 mg daily, and ophthalmopathy patients were treated with high-dose intravenous methylprednisolone. According to the paper, TCR Vbeta CDR3 sequencing was carried out on 120 to 150 peripheral blood samples, which came from around 43 ophthalmopathy, some 73 hyperthyroidism and roughly 17 progressor patients. What the authors observed across the whole study: No statistical method was used to set the sample size in advance, and investigators knew the group allocation. Ophthalmopathy was separated from stable hyperthyroidism by a 13 V-J signature model, with 85% to 90% sensitivity and about 81% specificity obtained in cross-validation and 80%/75% obtained in testing. Most expanded thyroid clonotypes (frequency above 0.001) were also found in blood, which suggests that blood repertoires may mirror thyroid immune responses. In validation, the model predicted progression to ophthalmopathy with 65% to 71% sensitivity and over 72% specificity, a median of 6.5 months before onset.

A patient counted as having stable Graves' hyperthyroidism if no progression to ophthalmopathy occurred over 18 months of follow-up. Hyperthyroidism patients were aged 18 to 65 years and newly diagnosed, with disease duration of less than 2 months. The study excluded patients with uncontrolled infections, other autoimmune diseases, pregnancy or lactation. Diagnoses were based on clinical symptoms, serum thyroxine and TRAb, thyroid ultrasound and orbital computed tomography. Ficoll-Paque density gradient centrifugation was used to isolate PBMCs from under 11 ml of fresh peripheral blood. Total RNA was extracted with Trizol reagent, and quality was checked on an Agilent 2100 Bioanalyzer. The TCR beta CDR3 regions were amplified from RNA transcripts. The TCR CDR3 was subjected to a first round of RT-PCR using the HTBI primer set and the Qiagen OneStep RT-PCR kit. Libraries were constructed in a second round of multiplex PCR, after which size selection and purification were performed. Paired-end sequencing of the libraries was performed with 100 bp reads on an Illumina HiSeq2000. As for how the authors treated the data: SOAPnuke was used to process the raw data, with reads discarded if the reads contained adapters or uncalled bases, had a mean Phred below 15, or lacked an exact constant-primer or identifier match. COPE v1.2.5 was used to merge high-quality paired reads, and clonotypes were defined as unique nucleotide sequences. MiTCR v1.1 was used to align clonotypes to the IMGT TRBV, TRBD and TRBJ reference segments. The analysis included only V-J combinations with a frequency above 0.0001, which together covered roughly 99% of the repertoires. The TCS score was defined as the ratio of F50 (clonal expansion) to E x V (chaos), calculated using BLOSUM62-based TCRdist between CDR3 peptides within each V-J. Welch's t-statistics and random forest reduced 500 to 650 V-J features to 13, which were used in a naive Bayes classifier (R e1071). TCRdb trimmed the raw reads at Q25, called clones with MiXCR and kept productive beta chains. Each entry is one CDR3 protein sequence, shown with its most common DNA and genes. Clone size and V and J calls follow TCRdb, not the original study. The sample includes about 350,000 distinct CDR3 sequences, with approximately 13% observed a single time. Roughly 24% of the sample is held by the ten biggest clonotypes.

From the cysteine up to the phenylalanine, the CDR3 has a length of 14 residues. Only the CDR3 portion is preserved as DNA: 42 bases, with reading frame beginning at the first base. The junction shows trimming of 1 base on V and 1 base on J, plus 8 bases between the germline ends. From the germline V gene (reference sequence), CDR1 is SGHKS and CDR2 is YYEKEE. The sequenced material came from blood. The chain is encoded by TRBV5-5 joined to TRBJ2-5, with the D gene not clear enough to name. The receptor's source is a woman aged 30 to 39 with Graves' hyperthyroidism. The base sequence is TGTGCCAGCAGCTTGTTTGCAGCCCAAGAGACCCAGTACTTC. The resulting protein is CASSLFAAQETQYF.